Detailed here is one TCR beta chain. The data are from a study of tumor-infiltrating lymphocytes in oesophageal squamous cell carcinoma. In TCRdb, the PCR reads were re-called with MiXCR into one record per CDR3 protein. This sample carries 9,000 to 13,000 distinct CDR3 sequences, 59% of them seen once, and the ten largest clones take about 34%. The CDR3 has 11 residues. The ends were cut back, 6 bases at V and 13 bases at J, with 13 bases in the middle. The chain uses TRBV12-3 or TRBV12-4 and TRBJ2-4; D might be TRBD1 (5 bases). The TCR sequence derives from a male donor with esophageal squamous cell carcinoma. Sequencing was done on a sample of esophageal tumor tissue. The CDR3 reads CASSQQRGQYF. For the CDR3, the DNA is TGTGCCAGCAGCCAGCAAAGGGGCCAGTACTTC.